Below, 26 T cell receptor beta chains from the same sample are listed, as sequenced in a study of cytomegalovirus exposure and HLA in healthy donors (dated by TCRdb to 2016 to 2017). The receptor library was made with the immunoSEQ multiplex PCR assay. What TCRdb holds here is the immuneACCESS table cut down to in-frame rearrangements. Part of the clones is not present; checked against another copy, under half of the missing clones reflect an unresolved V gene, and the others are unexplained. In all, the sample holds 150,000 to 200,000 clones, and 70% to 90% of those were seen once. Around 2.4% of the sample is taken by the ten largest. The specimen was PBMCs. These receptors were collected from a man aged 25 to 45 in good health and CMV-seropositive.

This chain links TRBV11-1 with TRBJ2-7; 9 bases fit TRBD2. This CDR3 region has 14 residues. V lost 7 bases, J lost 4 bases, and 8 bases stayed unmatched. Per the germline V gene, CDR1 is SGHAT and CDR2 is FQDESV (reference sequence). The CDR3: CASTWASGAYEQYF. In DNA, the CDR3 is TGTGCCAGCACCTGGGCTAGCGGGGCATACGAGCAGTACTTC.

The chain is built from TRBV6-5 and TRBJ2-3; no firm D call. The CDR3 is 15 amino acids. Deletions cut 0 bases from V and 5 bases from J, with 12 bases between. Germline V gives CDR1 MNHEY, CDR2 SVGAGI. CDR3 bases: TGTGCCAGCAGTTACTCGGCAGTCCACGTAGATACGCAGTATTTT. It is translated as CASSYSAVHVDTQYF.

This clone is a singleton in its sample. For the CDR3, the DNA is TGCGCCAGCAGCCAAGCAGGGACAGGGACTGTTGGGGGCTACACCTTC. Its protein is CASSQAGTGTVGGYTF. The V call is TRBV4-1, the J call TRBJ1-2, with 9 bases that match TRBD1. Germline values: CDR1 MGHRA, CDR2 YSYEKL. J was trimmed by 8 bases and V by 1 base; bases with no gene match: 11. CDR3 length equals 16 residues.

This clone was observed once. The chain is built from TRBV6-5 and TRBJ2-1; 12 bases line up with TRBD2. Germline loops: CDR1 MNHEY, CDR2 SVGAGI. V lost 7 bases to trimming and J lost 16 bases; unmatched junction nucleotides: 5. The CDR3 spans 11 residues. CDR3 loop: CASKASGGAFF. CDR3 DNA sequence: TGTGCCAGCAAGGCTAGCGGGGGGGCCTTCTTC.

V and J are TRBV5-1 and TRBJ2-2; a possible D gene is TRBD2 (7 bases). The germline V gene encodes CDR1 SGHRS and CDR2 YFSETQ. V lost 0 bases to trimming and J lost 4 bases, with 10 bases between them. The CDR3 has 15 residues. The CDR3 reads CASSLVGGATGELFF. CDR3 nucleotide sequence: TGCGCCAGCAGCTTGGTAGGGGGGGCCACCGGGGAGCTGTTTTTT.

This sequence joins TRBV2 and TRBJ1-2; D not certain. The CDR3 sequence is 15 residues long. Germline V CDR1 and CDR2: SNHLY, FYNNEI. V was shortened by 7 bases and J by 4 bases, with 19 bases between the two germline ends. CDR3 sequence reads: CASTQSGEIIYGYTF. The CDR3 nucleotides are TGTGCCAGCACCCAATCTGGGGAGATAATCTATGGCTACACCTTC.

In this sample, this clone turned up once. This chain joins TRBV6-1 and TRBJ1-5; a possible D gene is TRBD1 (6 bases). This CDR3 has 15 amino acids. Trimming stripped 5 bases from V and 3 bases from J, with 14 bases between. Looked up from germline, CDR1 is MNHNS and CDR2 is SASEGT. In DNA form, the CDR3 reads TGTGCCAGCAGTAATCGGGGGGGCCACAATCAGCCCCAGCATTTT. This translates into CASSNRGGHNQPQHF.

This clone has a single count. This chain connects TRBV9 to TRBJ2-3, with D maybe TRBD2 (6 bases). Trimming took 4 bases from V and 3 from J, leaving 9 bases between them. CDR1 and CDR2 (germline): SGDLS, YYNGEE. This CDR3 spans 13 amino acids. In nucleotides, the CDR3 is TGTGCCAGCAGCCGGGACTTTACAGATACGCAGTATTTT. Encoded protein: CASSRDFTDTQYF.

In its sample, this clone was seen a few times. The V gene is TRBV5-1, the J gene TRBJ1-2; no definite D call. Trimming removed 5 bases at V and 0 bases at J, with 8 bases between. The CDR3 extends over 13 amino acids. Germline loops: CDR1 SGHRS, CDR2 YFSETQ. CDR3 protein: CASRTTANYGYTF. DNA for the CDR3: TGCGCCAGCAGGACGACTGCTAACTATGGCTACACCTTC.

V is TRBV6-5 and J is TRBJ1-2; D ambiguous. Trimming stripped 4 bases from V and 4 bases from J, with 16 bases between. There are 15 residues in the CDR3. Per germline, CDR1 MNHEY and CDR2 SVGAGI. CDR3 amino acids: CASSFPLKRGYGYTF. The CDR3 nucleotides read TGTGCCAGCAGTTTCCCGTTGAAGCGCGGCTATGGCTACACCTTC.

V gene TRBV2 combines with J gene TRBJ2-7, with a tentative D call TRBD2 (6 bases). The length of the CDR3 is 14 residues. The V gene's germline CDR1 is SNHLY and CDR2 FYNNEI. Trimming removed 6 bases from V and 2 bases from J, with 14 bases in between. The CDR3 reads CASRTPEGPYEQYF. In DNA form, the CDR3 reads TGTGCCAGCAGGACCCCGGAGGGTCCCTACGAGCAGTACTTC.

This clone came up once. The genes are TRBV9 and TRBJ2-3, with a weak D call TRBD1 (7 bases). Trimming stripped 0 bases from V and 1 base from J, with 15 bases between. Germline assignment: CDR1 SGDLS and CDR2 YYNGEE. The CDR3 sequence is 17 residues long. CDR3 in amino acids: CASSVARGRGGTDTQYF. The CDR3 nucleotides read TGTGCCAGCAGCGTAGCTCGGGGCAGGGGGGGCACAGATACGCAGTATTTT.

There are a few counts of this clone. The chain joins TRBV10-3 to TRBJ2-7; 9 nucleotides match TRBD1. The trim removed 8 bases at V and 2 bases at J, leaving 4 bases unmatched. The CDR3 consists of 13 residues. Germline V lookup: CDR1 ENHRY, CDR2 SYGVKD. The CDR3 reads CAILGTGTYEQYF. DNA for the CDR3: TGTGCCATCCTCGGGACAGGGACCTACGAGCAGTACTTC.

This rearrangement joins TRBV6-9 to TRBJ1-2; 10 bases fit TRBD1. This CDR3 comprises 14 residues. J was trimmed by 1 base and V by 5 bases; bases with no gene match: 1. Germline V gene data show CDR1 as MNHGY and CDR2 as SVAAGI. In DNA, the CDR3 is TGTGCCAGCAGTCGGGACAGGGGTAACTATGGCTACACCTTC. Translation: CASSRDRGNYGYTF.

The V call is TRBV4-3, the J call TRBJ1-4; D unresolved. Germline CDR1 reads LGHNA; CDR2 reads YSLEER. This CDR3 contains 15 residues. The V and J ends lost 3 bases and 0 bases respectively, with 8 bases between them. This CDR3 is CASSQISATNEKLFF. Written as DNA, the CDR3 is TGCGCCAGCAGCCAGATCTCAGCAACTAATGAAAAACTGTTTTTT.

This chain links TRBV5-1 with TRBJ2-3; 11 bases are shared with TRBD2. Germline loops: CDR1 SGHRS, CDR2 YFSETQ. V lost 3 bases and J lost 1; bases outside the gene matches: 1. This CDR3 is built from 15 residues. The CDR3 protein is CASSSSGGRTDTQYF. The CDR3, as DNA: TGCGCCAGCAGCTCTAGCGGGGGGCGCACAGATACGCAGTATTTT.

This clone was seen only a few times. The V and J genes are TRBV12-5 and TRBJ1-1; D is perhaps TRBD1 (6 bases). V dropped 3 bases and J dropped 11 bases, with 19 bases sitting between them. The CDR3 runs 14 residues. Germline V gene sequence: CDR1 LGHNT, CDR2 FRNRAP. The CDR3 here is CASGFFEGGGSAFF. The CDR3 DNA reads TGTGCTAGTGGTTTTTTTGAGGGGGGGGGTTCGGCTTTCTTT.

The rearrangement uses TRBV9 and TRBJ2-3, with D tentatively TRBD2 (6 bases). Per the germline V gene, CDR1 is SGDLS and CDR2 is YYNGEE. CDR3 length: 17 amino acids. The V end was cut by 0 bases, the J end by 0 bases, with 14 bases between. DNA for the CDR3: TGTGCCAGCAGCGTAGAAGGAGGCGGGGCTAGCACAGATACGCAGTATTTT. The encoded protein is CASSVEGGGASTDTQYF.

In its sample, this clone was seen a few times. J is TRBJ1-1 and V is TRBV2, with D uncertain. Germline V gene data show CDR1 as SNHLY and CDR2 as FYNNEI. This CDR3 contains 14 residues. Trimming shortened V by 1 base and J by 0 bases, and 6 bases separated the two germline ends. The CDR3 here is CASSEDSLNTEAFF. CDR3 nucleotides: TGTGCCAGCAGTGAAGACAGCCTGAACACTGAAGCTTTCTTT.

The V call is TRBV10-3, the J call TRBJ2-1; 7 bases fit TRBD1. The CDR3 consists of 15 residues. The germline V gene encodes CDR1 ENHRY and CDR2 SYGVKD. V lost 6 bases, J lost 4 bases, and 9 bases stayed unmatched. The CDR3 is CAISRLGQQYNEQFF. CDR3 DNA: TGTGCCATCAGCCGACTGGGACAGCAATACAATGAGCAGTTCTTC.

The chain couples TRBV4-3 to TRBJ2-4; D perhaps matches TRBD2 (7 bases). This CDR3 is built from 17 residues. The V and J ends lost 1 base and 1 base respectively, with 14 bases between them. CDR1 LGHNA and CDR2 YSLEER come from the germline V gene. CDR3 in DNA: TGCGCCAGCAGCCAAGCCTCGGGGGGCCTGGCCAAAAACATTCAGTACTTC. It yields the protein CASSQASGGLAKNIQYF.

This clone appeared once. The CDR3 region has the DNA TGCGCCAGCAGTGAGTGGACAGAAAGAGCGGATGAAAAACTGTTTTTT. It specifies CASSEWTERADEKLFF. The genes are TRBV10-1 and TRBJ1-4; D perhaps matches TRBD1 (6 bases). The CDR3 consists of 16 residues. Germline CDR1 reads WNHNN; CDR2 reads SYGVQD (reference sequence). V was clipped by 1 base and J by 6 bases, with 15 bases between them.

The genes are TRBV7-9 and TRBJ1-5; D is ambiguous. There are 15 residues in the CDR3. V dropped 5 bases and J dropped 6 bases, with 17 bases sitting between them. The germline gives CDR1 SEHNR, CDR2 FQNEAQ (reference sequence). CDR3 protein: CASSPPGGKGQPQHF. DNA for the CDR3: TGTGCCAGCAGCCCCCCAGGAGGAAAGGGTCAGCCCCAGCATTTT.

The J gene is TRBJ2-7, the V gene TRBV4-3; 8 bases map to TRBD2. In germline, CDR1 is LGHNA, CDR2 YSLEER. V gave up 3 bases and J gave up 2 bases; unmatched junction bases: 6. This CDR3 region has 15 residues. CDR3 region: CASSHSLADAYEQYF. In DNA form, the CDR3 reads TGCGCCAGCAGCCACTCACTAGCGGACGCCTACGAGCAGTACTTC.

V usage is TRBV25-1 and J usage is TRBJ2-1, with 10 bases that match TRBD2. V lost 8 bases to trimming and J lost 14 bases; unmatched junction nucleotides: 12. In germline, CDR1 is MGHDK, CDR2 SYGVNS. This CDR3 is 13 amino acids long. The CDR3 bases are TGTGCCAGCTCCCCGGGACTAGCGACCACAAAGTTCTTC. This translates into CASSPGLATTKFF.

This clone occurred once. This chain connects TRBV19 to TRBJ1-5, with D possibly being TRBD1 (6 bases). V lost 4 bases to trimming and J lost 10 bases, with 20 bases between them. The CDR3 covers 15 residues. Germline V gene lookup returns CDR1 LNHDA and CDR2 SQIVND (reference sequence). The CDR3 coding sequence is TGTGCCAGTAGTAGATCAGGGGCCCCAATTGTTCCCCAGCATTTT. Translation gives CASSRSGAPIVPQHF.